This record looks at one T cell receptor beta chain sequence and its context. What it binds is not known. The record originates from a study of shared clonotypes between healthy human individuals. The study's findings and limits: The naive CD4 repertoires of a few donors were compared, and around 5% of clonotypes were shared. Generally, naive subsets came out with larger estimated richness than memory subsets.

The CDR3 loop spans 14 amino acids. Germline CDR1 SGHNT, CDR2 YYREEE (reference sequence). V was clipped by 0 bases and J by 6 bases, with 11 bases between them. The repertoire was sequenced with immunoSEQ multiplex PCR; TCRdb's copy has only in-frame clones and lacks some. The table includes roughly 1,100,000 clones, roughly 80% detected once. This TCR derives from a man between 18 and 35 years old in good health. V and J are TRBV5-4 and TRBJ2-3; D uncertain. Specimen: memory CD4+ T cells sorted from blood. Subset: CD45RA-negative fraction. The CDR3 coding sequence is TGTGCCAGCAGCTTGGATAGTCGACCCGATACGCAGTATTTT. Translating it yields CASSLDSRPDTQYF.